What follows is one T cell receptor (beta chain) and its context. Sequenced by immunoSEQ multiplex PCR; TCRdb stores in-frame clones only, minus some. The sample records roughly 73,000 clones, approximately 92% being singletons. The CDR3 loop spans 14 amino acids. Losses at the gene ends were 6 bases for V and 7 bases for J; bases not matched to a gene: 10. The germline V gene encodes CDR1 MNHEY and CDR2 SMNVEV (reference sequence). The data belong to a study of blood T cell repertoires in COVID-19. Looking at the study overall: Sources were T cells, B-cell-depleted T cells, or PBMCs; the material itself was cDNA or gDNA.

V usage is TRBV27 and J usage is TRBJ2-5; 8 bases line up with TRBD2. The material sequenced was peripheral blood. The TCR was taken from a man older than 75 with acute or convalescent COVID-19. The CDR3: CASRALADSGTQYF. Here the CDR3 DNA reads TGTGCCAGCAGAGCACTAGCGGACTCGGGGACCCAGTACTTC.